Included here is one TCR beta chain sequence, with context. The patients' disease, urothelial carcinoma, was locally advanced or metastatic. These data belong to a study of PD-L1 blockade in urothelial cancer. Study background: From 0 to 3 prior chemotherapy regimens had been given to the patients. A median blood sample held approximately 150,000 T cells and approximately 83,000 unique TCRs.

The CDR3 has 15 residues. J gave up 4 bases and V 2 bases, and 7 bases lay outside the gene matches. Germline V lookup: CDR1 SGHRS, CDR2 YFSETQ. Assay used: immunoSEQ multiplex PCR; TCRdb lists only in-frame clones, some missing. The sample carries some 71,000 clones, 70% to 90% recorded once. This specimen consisted of PBMCs, obtained around atezolizumab (anti-PD-L1) treatment. The sequence was obtained from a man in his sixties with urothelial cancer. The chain couples TRBV5-1 to TRBJ2-7, with 9 bases matching TRBD1. This CDR3 is CASSFDGTGTYEQYF. The DNA for the CDR3 is TGCGCCAGCAGCTTTGACGGGACAGGGACTTACGAGCAGTACTTC.